Sequencing of this T cell receptor beta chain was carried out in a study of technical replicates of blood from a few donors. Repertoires were generated with immunoSEQ multiplex PCR, while TCRdb's copy carries only in-frame clones and drops some. Of some 71,000 clones in the sample, approximately 97% were seen once. Trimming removed 7 bases from V and 5 bases from J; junction bases left unmatched: 5. CDR1 is SEHNR, CDR2 FQNEAQ, per germline (reference sequence). The CDR3 consists of 14 residues. The clonotype comes from a human donor in good health. V and J are TRBV7-9 and TRBJ1-6; 7 bases map to TRBD1. The sample taken for sequencing was T cells isolated from PBMCs. The CDR3, as DNA: TGTGCCAGCATAGGGACAGTAAATAATTCACCCCTCCACTTT. Protein: CASIGTVNNSPLHF.